These 10 T cell receptor beta chains were all obtained from the same sample, sequenced in a study of Ad26.COV2.S vaccination and SARS-CoV-2 variants. This table comes from immunoSEQ multiplex PCR, and its TCRdb copy is limited to in-frame clones, with some not included. The sample lists about 500,000 clones, 80% to 90% occurring once. Treatment denoted: some 20 received Ad26.COV2.S at low or high dose, single or two shots; several received placebo; per-sample allocation not given. Vaccine and placebo recipients were sampled on day 63 after the first injection. The specimen was peripheral blood, collected in a trial of Ad26.COV2.S vaccine versus placebo. The receptors come from a person aged 18 to 65 who received the Ad26.COV2.S COVID-19 vaccine or a placebo.

The rearrangement joins TRBV19 to TRBJ2-1, with D possibly TRBD2 on 5 matching bases. Per germline, CDR1 LNHDA and CDR2 SQIVND (reference sequence). The ends were cut back, 8 bases at V and 3 bases at J, with 20 bases in the middle. The CDR3 length is 16 residues. CDR3 protein: CASDRGISGVYNEQFF. In DNA, the CDR3 is TGTGCCAGTGATCGGGGAATAAGCGGAGTCTACAATGAGCAGTTCTTC.

The CDR3 DNA reads TGTGCCAGCAGTTGGACAGGGAGTAATCAGCCCCAGCATTTT. Translating gives CASSWTGSNQPQHF. V is TRBV6-5 and J is TRBJ1-5, with 8 bases lining up with TRBD1. The CDR3 has 14 residues. The ends lost 4 bases at V and 4 bases at J; junction bases unmatched: 3. Germline loops: CDR1 MNHEY, CDR2 SVGAGI.

The genes are TRBV2 and TRBJ2-5; 8 positions match TRBD1. CDR1 and CDR2 (germline): SNHLY, FYNNEI. The CDR3 runs to 14 residues. V shed 6 bases, J shed 5 bases, and the junction held 8 bases outside the gene matches. The CDR3 region has the DNA TGTGCCAGCAGGGCCCCTGACAGGGGTGAGACCCAGTACTTC. It is translated as CASRAPDRGETQYF. The full variable domain, completed using reference TRBV2 and TRBJ2-5, is EPEVTQTPSHQVTQMGQEVILRCVPISNHLYFYWYRQILGQKVEFLVSFYNNEISEKSEIFDDQFSVERPDGSNFTLKIRSTKLEDSAMYFCASRAPDRGETQYFGPGTRLLVL.

This chain joins TRBV7-3 and TRBJ1-6; D not certain. V lost 5 bases and J 4 bases, leaving 6 bases between the germline ends. The CDR3 length is 13 residues. CDR1 is SGHTA, CDR2 FQGTGA, per germline. CDR3 residues: CASSLQYNSPLHF. In nucleotides, the CDR3 is TGTGCCAGCAGCCTACAATATAATTCACCCCTCCACTTT.

The chain joins TRBV5-4 to TRBJ2-7; D is possibly TRBD1 (6 bases). The CDR3 is made up of 14 amino acids. V dropped 4 bases and J dropped 3 bases, with 14 bases sitting between them. Germline assignment: CDR1 SGHNT and CDR2 YYREEE (reference sequence). CDR3 protein: CASSRGNLHYEQYF. As DNA, the CDR3 is TGTGCCAGCAGCAGGGGGAACCTTCACTACGAGCAGTACTTC.

The gene calls are TRBV30 and TRBJ1-6; no definite D call. The CDR3 totals 13 residues. Trimming stripped 2 bases from V and 9 bases from J, with 11 bases between. The germline CDR1 and CDR2 sequences are GTSNPN and SVGIG (reference sequence). CDR3 protein: CAWSSQEGSPLHF. The CDR3, as DNA: TGTGCCTGGAGTAGTCAGGAGGGTTCACCCCTCCACTTT.

V and J are TRBV7-3 and TRBJ2-3; unclear D gene. From germline, CDR1 is SGHTA and CDR2 FQGTGA. The CDR3 contains 12 residues. The CDR3 DNA follows: TGTGCTTCGGCCTCTAGCACAGATACGCAGTATTTT. Protein sequence: CASASSTDTQYF. Looking up the rest from reference TRBV7-3 and TRBJ2-3 gives the full variable domain: GAGVSQTPSNKVTEKGKYVELRCDPISGHTALYWYRQSLGQGPEFLIYFQGTGAADDSGLPNDRFFAVRPEGSVSTLKIQRTERGDSAVYLCASASSTDTQYFGPGTRLTVL.

The V call is TRBV9, the J call TRBJ1-2; 10 bases align to TRBD1. V was pared by 0 bases and J by 4 bases, with 12 bases of the junction left unmatched. This CDR3 has 18 residues. Germline V CDR1 and CDR2: SGDLS, YYNGEE. CDR3 sequence (DNA): TGTGCCAGCAGCGTAGGATTGAGACAGGGGGCACTAGGCTATGGCTACACCTTC. Translation gives CASSVGLRQGALGYGYTF.

The CDR3 DNA reads as TGCGCCAGCAGCTTGCGGACTAGTAGGGCCGAATACGAGCAGTACTTC. Its protein is CASSLRTSRAEYEQYF. The V call is TRBV5-1, the J call TRBJ2-7, with 7 bases matching TRBD2. Trimming removed 1 base from V and 4 bases from J; junction bases left unmatched: 11. Germline V gene sequence: CDR1 SGHRS, CDR2 YFSETQ. The length of the CDR3 is 16 residues.

This sequence joins TRBV18 and TRBJ2-5; D remains ambiguous. This CDR3 region has 13 residues. V was clipped by 6 bases and J by 2 bases, with 10 bases between them. The germline gives CDR1 KGHSH, CDR2 LQKENI. CDR3 in DNA: TGTGCCAGCTCCATAGCAATGCAAGAGACCCAGTACTTC. Amino acid sequence: CASSIAMQETQYF.